This is a list of T cell receptor beta chains from one sample in a study of HIV-infected patients and healthy controls. MiXCR was run by TCRdb on the 5' RACE reads, yielding one entry per CDR3 protein. The data show some 9,600 distinct CDR3 sequences, around 5.9% seen once. The input for sequencing was blood, taken during antiretroviral therapy. The receptor set was obtained from an adult with HIV infection. The donor label of this sample is uncertain. CDR3s include the opening cysteine and the closing phenylalanine or tryptophan. The D gene is left open where the match is weak. The size entry is marked missing in some rows and otherwise reads once, few, many or a size class.

j_call v_call cdr3_length clone_size d_call cdr3_nt cdr3_aa
TRBJ2-1 TRBV7-3 12 many NA TGTGCCAGCAGCTTAGGCCCTTCGGAGCAGTTCTTC CASSLGPSEQFF
TRBJ2-2 TRBV11-3 13 many NA TGTGCCAGCAGCTCAGGGAACACCGGGGAGCTGTTTTTT CASSSGNTGELFF
TRBJ2-7 TRBV27 14 medium-sized TRBD1 TGTGCCAGCAGTTTGACAGGGGGCAGGTACGAGCAGTACTTC CASSLTGGRYEQYF
TRBJ2-1 TRBV20-1 14 NA NA TGCAGTGCTAGATTGACTAGCTCCTACAATGAGCAGTTCTTC CSARLTSSYNEQFF
TRBJ1-5 TRBV19 14 many TRBD1 TGTGCCAGTAGCCAGGAGGGGGCCGGTCAGCCCCAGCATTTT CASSQEGAGQPQHF
TRBJ2-5 TRBV5-4 15 many NA TGTGCCAGCACCGTACGGGCAGTCGGACAAGAGACCCAGTACTTC CASTVRAVGQETQYF
TRBJ2-3 TRBV29-1 13 NA NA TGCAGCGTTCGGACCTCCCCCACAGATACGCAGTATTTT CSVRTSPTDTQYF
TRBJ2-3 TRBV30 16 NA TRBD2 TGTGCCTGGACCACCCTAGCGGGAGGGGTGACAGATACGCAGTATTTT CAWTTLAGGVTDTQYF
TRBJ1-1 TRBV27 14 many NA TGTGCCAGCAGTGAACACTCCGGTAGCGTAGAAGCTTTCTTT CASSEHSGSVEAFF
TRBJ2-6 TRBV6-5 16 many TRBD1 TGTGCCAGCAGCATTAGACAGGGCTCCGGGGCCAACGTCCTGACTTTC CASSIRQGSGANVLTF
TRBJ2-5 TRBV7-3 13 many NA TGTGCCAGCAGCTTGATCTTAGGAGAGACCCAGTACTTC CASSLILGETQYF
TRBJ1-1 TRBV29-1 14 many NA TGCAGCGTTGCCCGGGGGGCGGGGGACACTGAAGCTTTCTTT CSVARGAGDTEAFF
TRBJ2-3 TRBV11-3 15 medium-sized NA TGTGCCAGCAGCTTACGGGGGTTATACACAGATACGCAGTATTTT CASSLRGLYTDTQYF
TRBJ1-2 TRBV14 15 many TRBD1 TGTGCCAGCAGCCAAGGAACAGGGGTGCGGTATGGCTACACCTTC CASSQGTGVRYGYTF
TRBJ1-1 TRBV9 14 NA NA TGTGCCAGCAGCGTAGAACAGGGGAACACTGAAGCTTTCTTT CASSVEQGNTEAFF
TRBJ2-7 TRBV12-3/TRBV12-4 13 few NA TGTGCCAGCAGTTTAGATCCCTCCTACGAGCAGTACTTC CASSLDPSYEQYF
TRBJ2-3 TRBV5-1 15 many NA TGCGCCAGCAGCTTGGACGGCGGGATGGGAGATACGCAGTATTTT CASSLDGGMGDTQYF
TRBJ2-7 TRBV29-1 13 medium-sized TRBD2 TGCAGCGTTCTAGCGGGAGGGGGCTACGAGCAGTACTTC CSVLAGGGYEQYF
TRBJ1-5 TRBV15 16 NA TRBD1 TGTGCCACCAGCACCTTCTCAGGGGGACGGGATCAGCCCCAGCATTTT CATSTFSGGRDQPQHF
TRBJ1-5 TRBV7-7 16 many TRBD1 TGTGCTAGCAGCTTAGTAGGGACAGGGAAAAATCAGCCCCAGCATTTT CASSLVGTGKNQPQHF
TRBJ2-3 TRBV10-1 15 medium-sized NA TGCGCCAGCAGTGACGAGTTATCAAGCACAGATACGCAGTATTTT CASSDELSSTDTQYF
TRBJ1-1 TRBV6-6 15 medium-sized NA TGTGCCAGCAGCCAACATCAGGGCGTGAACACTGAAGCTTTCTTT CASSQHQGVNTEAFF
TRBJ1-1 TRBV7-9 12 many NA TGTGCCAGCAGACGCGACGGGACTGAAGCTTTCTTT CASRRDGTEAFF
TRBJ2-3 TRBV5-1 13 many NA TGCGCCAGCAGCTCAGGAGACACAGATACGCAGTATTTT CASSSGDTDTQYF
TRBJ2-2 TRBV19 14 NA NA TGTGCCAGTAGCAACCCCCCGAACACCGGGGAGCTGTTTTTT CASSNPPNTGELFF
TRBJ2-1 TRBV27 16 once NA TGTGCCAGCAGTTTAGTTGAGGGCCGGGGGTACAATGAGCAGTTCTTC CASSLVEGRGYNEQFF
TRBJ1-4 TRBV20-1 15 many NA TGCAGTGCTTCCGGCCCCCGGGGGGGGGGTGAAAAACTGTTTTTT CSASGPRGGGEKLFF
TRBJ2-5 TRBV27 13 medium-sized NA TGTGCCAGCCGACACAGGGATCAAGAGACCCAGTACTTC CASRHRDQETQYF